Shown below are 21 T cell receptor beta chains from a single sample sequenced in a study of CD8+ T cells in alopecia areata. Extracted RNA was reverse transcribed into cDNA, the sequencing template. Sequenced by immunoSEQ multiplex PCR; TCRdb stores in-frame clones only, minus some. In the table there are 180,000 or so clones, approximately 62% of which are singletons. The material sequenced was CD4+ T cells sorted from blood, taken at week 0. The receptors stem from a human donor with alopecia areata.

The V call is TRBV2, the J call TRBJ2-5; the D is unclear. Germline V gene lookup returns CDR1 SNHLY and CDR2 FYNNEI. V lost 10 bases and J lost 2, with 11 bases in between. The CDR3 covers 12 residues. CDR3 in DNA: TGTGCCACCTCGGCGGATCAAGAGACCCAGTACTTC. Translated: CATSADQETQYF.

This rearrangement joins TRBV4-1 to TRBJ1-2; D gene ambiguous. Germline assignment: CDR1 MGHRA and CDR2 YSYEKL. There are 15 residues in the CDR3. V was pared by 0 bases and J by 2 bases, with 10 bases between. The CDR3 reads CASSQDDGTNYGYTF. The CDR3 DNA follows: TGCGCCAGCAGCCAAGATGATGGAACCAACTATGGCTACACCTTC.

Only a few counts were recorded for this clone. This rearrangement joins TRBV29-1 to TRBJ1-2, with a weak D call TRBD1 (6 bases). The V gene's germline CDR1 is SQVTM and CDR2 ANQGSEA. The CDR3 is made up of 10 amino acids. The V gene lost 6 bases and the J gene lost 8 bases, with 10 bases spanning the gap. The CDR3 loop reads CSVDGQGYTF. The DNA of the CDR3 is TGCAGCGTGGATGGACAGGGCTACACCTTC.

A few counts support this clone. This chain joins TRBV15 and TRBJ2-7; no clear D. V gave up 1 base and J gave up 2 bases, with 9 bases separating them. This CDR3 has 14 amino acids. Looked up from germline, CDR1 is LNHNV and CDR2 is YYDKDF (reference sequence). This CDR3 is CATSRGTETYEQYF. CDR3 DNA: TGTGCCACCAGCAGAGGTACGGAAACCTACGAGCAGTACTTC.

This chain links TRBV19 with TRBJ2-1, with TRBD1 matching 11 bases. The CDR3 is made up of 16 amino acids. In germline, CDR1 is LNHDA, CDR2 SQIVND (reference sequence). With 6 bases clipped from V and 3 bases from J, the junction kept 7 bases outside the gene matches. The CDR3: CASRETGTGGYNEQFF. The CDR3 region has the DNA TGTGCCAGTAGGGAGACCGGGACAGGGGGCTACAATGAGCAGTTCTTC.

The chain joins TRBV9 to TRBJ2-3, with unresolved D. The V gene lost 2 bases and the J gene lost 4 bases, with 11 bases spanning the gap. The V gene's germline CDR1 is SGDLS and CDR2 YYNGEE. The CDR3 covers 14 residues. The CDR3 spells CASSVEHRADTQYF. In DNA form, the CDR3 reads TGTGCCAGCAGCGTGGAGCATCGGGCAGATACGCAGTATTTT.

This clone came up a few times. The chain joins TRBV4-3 to TRBJ1-2, with TRBD1 matching over 8 bases. The CDR3 contains 17 residues. V was clipped by 0 bases and J by 7 bases; unmatched bases: 13. CDR1 and CDR2 (germline): LGHNA, YSLEER. CDR3 protein: CASSQDWPGQGGTGYTF. In DNA, the CDR3 is TGCGCCAGCAGCCAAGATTGGCCCGGACAGGGAGGAACTGGCTACACCTTC.

This chain connects TRBV9 to TRBJ2-2, with no clear D. The germline V and J ends were trimmed by 2 bases and 2 bases, with 1 base remaining between them. This CDR3 has 12 amino acids. Germline V lookup: CDR1 SGDLS, CDR2 YYNGEE. CDR3 sequence (DNA): TGTGCCAGCAGCGTTAACACCGGGGAGCTGTTTTTT. Protein sequence: CASSVNTGELFF.

J is TRBJ1-2 and V is TRBV6-5; D ambiguous. The CDR3 loop spans 13 amino acids. Per germline, CDR1 MNHEY and CDR2 SVGAGI. Trimming cost V 2 bases and J 8 bases, with 12 bases left between them. The DNA of the CDR3 is TGTGCCAGCAGTTACGGTAATAGTCACGGCTACACCTTC. This encodes CASSYGNSHGYTF.

The chain carries TRBV5-6 and TRBJ2-7, with 9 bases that match TRBD1. Germline trimming cut 3 bases from V and 0 bases from J; bases unmatched to any gene: 7. Germline values: CDR1 SGHDT, CDR2 YYEEEE. This CDR3 comprises 16 residues. CDR3 region: CASSSVDRGRSYEQYF. CDR3 nucleotides: TGTGCCAGCAGCTCCGTGGACAGGGGTCGCTCCTACGAGCAGTACTTC.

V usage is TRBV7-9 and J usage is TRBJ2-1; D remains ambiguous. Per germline, CDR1 SEHNR and CDR2 FQNEAQ (reference sequence). Trimming removed 4 bases from V and 10 bases from J, with 14 bases in between. CDR3 length: 13 amino acids. Written as DNA, the CDR3 is TGTGCCAGCAGCTGGGCGACTGGAAACGAGCAGTTCTTC. Translated: CASSWATGNEQFF.

The chain joins TRBV7-6 to TRBJ1-6; TRBD1 aligns across 8 bases. The CDR3 loop spans 14 amino acids. J lost 8 bases, V lost 5 bases, and 5 bases had no gene match. Germline CDR1 is SGHVS and CDR2 is FNYEAQ. CDR3 DNA sequence: TGTGCCAGCAGCCTTGGGACAGGTTATTCACCCCTCCACTTT. This gives the protein CASSLGTGYSPLHF. The full variable domain, rest sourced from reference TRBV7-6 and TRBJ1-6, is GAGVSQSPRYKVTKRGQDVALRCDPISGHVSLYWYRQALGQGPEFLTYFNYEAQQDKSGLPNDRFSAERPEGSISTLTIQRTEQRDSAMYRCASSLGTGYSPLHFGNGTRLTVT.

The chain joins TRBV27 to TRBJ1-1; D gene unclear. The V and J ends lost 7 bases and 1 base respectively, with 13 bases between them. The CDR3 has 14 amino acids. CDR1 and CDR2 from the germline V gene are MNHEY and SMNVEV (reference sequence). The CDR3 protein is CASTIRFGNTEAFF. CDR3 nucleotides: TGTGCCAGCACCATCCGGTTCGGGAACACTGAAGCTTTCTTT.

The chain recombines TRBV4-1 with TRBJ1-2; perhaps TRBD1 as D (5 bases). The germline V gene encodes CDR1 MGHRA and CDR2 YSYEKL. This CDR3 contains 15 residues. The V end lost 1 base, the J end lost 8 bases, and 17 bases lay between the germline ends. CDR3 nucleotides: TGCGCCAGCAGCCAAGTGTCCACCGGGGGAAGGGGCTACACCTTC. It is translated as CASSQVSTGGRGYTF.

V usage is TRBV14 and J usage is TRBJ1-2; 10 bases match TRBD1. V shed 2 bases, J shed 7 bases, and the junction held 1 base outside the gene matches. The CDR3 is 13 residues long. Germline assignment: CDR1 SGHDN and CDR2 FVKESK. CDR3 coding DNA: TGTGCCAGCAGCCAACGGACAGGGGGTGGCTACACCTTC. Encoded protein: CASSQRTGGGYTF.

The chain joins TRBV4-3 to TRBJ2-7; D is possibly TRBD1 (6 bases). Germline values: CDR1 LGHNA, CDR2 YSLEER. Trimming cost V 5 bases and J 0 bases, with 14 bases left between them. This CDR3 spans 15 amino acids. This CDR3 reads CASSFDRDNSYEQYF. The CDR3 nucleotides read TGCGCCAGCAGCTTCGACCGGGACAACTCCTACGAGCAGTACTTC.

The chain links TRBV9 to TRBJ1-6; D unclear. V was shortened by 0 bases and J by 8 bases, with 6 bases between the two germline ends. Germline CDR1 is SGDLS and CDR2 is YYNGEE. There are 13 residues in the CDR3. CDR3 amino acids: CASSVASYSPLHF. CDR3 coding DNA: TGTGCCAGCAGCGTAGCTTCTTATTCACCCCTCCACTTT. Full variable domain (remainder filled in from reference TRBV9 and TRBJ1-6): DSGVTQTPKHLITATGQRVTLRCSPRSGDLSVYWYQQSLDQGLQFLIQYYNGEERAKGNILERFSAQQFPDLHSELNLSSLELGDSALYFCASSVASYSPLHFGNGTRLTVT.

This clone has a handful of counts. This chain links TRBV29-1 with TRBJ1-2; D unclear. Trimming shortened V by 2 bases and J by 6 bases, and 1 base separated the two germline ends. Germline V CDR1 and CDR2: SQVTM, ANQGSEA. The CDR3 sequence is 9 residues long. CDR3 in DNA: TGCAGCGTTGAAAATGGCTACACCTTC. Its protein product is CSVENGYTF. The complete variable domain, with remaining parts taken from reference TRBV29-1 and TRBJ1-2, reads SAVISQKPSRDICQRGTSLTIQCQVDSQVTMMFWYRQQPGQSLTLIATANQGSEATYESGFVIDKFPISRPNLTFSTLTVSNMSPEDSSIYLCSVENGYTFGSGTRLTVV.

On this clone itself: Other DNA sequences in the same sample also yield this CDR3. The CDR3 loop reads CATSRDWGEQYF. CDR3 bases: TGTGCCACCAGCAGAGATTGGGGCGAGCAGTACTTC. The chain links TRBV15 to TRBJ2-7; D remains unclear. The V end lost 0 bases, the J end lost 6 bases, and 6 bases lay between the germline ends. Looked up from germline, CDR1 is LNHNV and CDR2 is YYDKDF (reference sequence). The CDR3 runs 12 residues.

This sequence joins TRBV2 and TRBJ2-7, with 10 bases identical to TRBD2. J lost 2 bases, V lost 7 bases, and 2 bases had no gene match. This CDR3 comprises 13 residues. In germline, CDR1 is SNHLY, CDR2 FYNNEI. CDR3 bases: TGTGCCAGCATGCTAGCGGGGGCCTACGAGCAGTACTTC. Translation gives CASMLAGAYEQYF. The variable domain in full, completed from reference TRBV2 and TRBJ2-7, reads EPEVTQTPSHQVTQMGQEVILRCVPISNHLYFYWYRQILGQKVEFLVSFYNNEISEKSEIFDDQFSVERPDGSNFTLKIRSTKLEDSAMYFCASMLAGAYEQYFGPGTRLTVT.

The chain is built from TRBV6-6 and TRBJ1-1; 7 bases line up with TRBD1. This CDR3 contains 14 residues. Germline CDR1 and CDR2: MNHNY and SVGAGI (reference sequence). The ends lost 10 bases at V and 0 bases at J; junction bases unmatched: 8. Here the CDR3 reads CAMRPDRVNTEAFF. CDR3 DNA sequence: TGTGCCATGCGGCCCGACAGGGTGAACACTGAAGCTTTCTTT.